The 12 T cell receptor beta chains listed next were all sequenced from one sample in a study of OX40 agonist ivuxolimab in advanced cancers. Libraries came from the immunoSEQ multiplex PCR assay. Imported from immuneACCESS, the table was reduced by TCRdb to in-frame sequences with V and J called. These copies leave out some clones; in studies compared against another copy, an unresolved V gene accounts for under half, and the cause of the remainder is not known. The sample yields 68,000 or so clones; about nine tenths were counted once. The ten largest clones capture around 8.2% of the sample. Specimen: CD4+ or CD8+ T cells sorted from blood, collected in a trial of the OX40 agonist ivuxolimab. Every receptor here comes from an adult with an advanced solid tumor such as melanoma, head and neck, liver or kidney cancer.

J is TRBJ1-2 and V is TRBV9; perhaps TRBD1 as D (5 bases). This CDR3 spans 14 amino acids. Trimming left V 0 bases short and J 7 bases short, with 13 bases between. Looked up from germline, CDR1 is SGDLS and CDR2 is YYNGEE. This chain's CDR3 is CASSVVTEGSGYTF. The CDR3 DNA follows: TGTGCCAGCAGCGTAGTGACGGAGGGGAGTGGCTACACCTTC.

The V gene is TRBV4-1, the J gene TRBJ2-5; D may be TRBD1 (6 bases). CDR3 length: 16 amino acids. From germline, CDR1 is MGHRA and CDR2 YSYEKL. Trimming cost V 1 base and J 0 bases, with 12 bases left between them. The CDR3 DNA is TGCGCCAGCAGCCAAGGCGCGACAGGTTACCAAGAGACCCAGTACTTC. Protein: CASSQGATGYQETQYF.

The chain uses TRBV7-2 and TRBJ1-1; a weak D match, TRBD1 (5 bases). V lost 6 bases to trimming and J lost 1 base, with 15 bases between them. Germline CDR1 SGHTA, CDR2 FQGNSA. This CDR3 is built from 15 residues. CDR3 loop: CASRAYQGKNTEAFF. The CDR3 DNA reads TGTGCCAGCAGAGCTTACCAGGGTAAGAACACTGAAGCTTTCTTT. Variable domain in full (rest from reference TRBV7-2 and TRBJ1-1): GAGVSQSPSNKVTEKGKDVELRCDPISGHTALYWYRQSLGQGLEFLIYFQGNSAPDKSGLPSDRFSAERTGGSVSTLTIQRTQQEDSAVYLCASRAYQGKNTEAFFGQGTRLTVV.

The CDR3, as DNA: TGTGCCAGCAGTCCGGGGGAAGGGGCTTACAATGAGCAGTTCTTC. It encodes CASSPGEGAYNEQFF. The V and J genes are TRBV9 and TRBJ2-1; tentative D call: TRBD2 (6 bases). Per germline, CDR1 SGDLS and CDR2 YYNGEE. V dropped 5 bases and J dropped 4 bases, with 16 bases sitting between them. The CDR3 sequence is 15 residues long. Full variable domain (outside the CDR3, taken from reference TRBV9 and TRBJ2-1): DSGVTQTPKHLITATGQRVTLRCSPRSGDLSVYWYQQSLDQGLQFLIQYYNGEERAKGNILERFSAQQFPDLHSELNLSSLELGDSALYFCASSPGEGAYNEQFFGPGTRLTVL.

V is TRBV5-4 and J is TRBJ2-5; D may be TRBD1 (7 bases). Trimming shortened V by 4 bases and J by 5 bases, and 9 bases separated the two germline ends. Germline CDR1 reads SGHNT; CDR2 reads YYREEE (reference sequence). The CDR3 is 12 amino acids. CDR3 loop: CASSQGGETQYF. CDR3 DNA sequence: TGTGCCAGCAGCCAGGGGGGCGAGACCCAGTACTTC. The variable domain in full, with the rest retrieved from reference TRBV5-4 and TRBJ2-5, is ETGVTQSPTHLIKTRGQQVTLRCSSQSGHNTVSWYQQALGQGPQFIFQYYREEENGRGNFPPRFSGLQFPNYSSELNVNALELDDSALYLCASSQGGETQYFGPGTRLLVL.

This chain joins TRBV7-6 and TRBJ2-3; D not certain. This CDR3 spans 12 amino acids. Trimming removed 5 bases at V and 2 bases at J, with 5 bases between. The germline gives CDR1 SGHVS, CDR2 FNYEAQ. The CDR3 bases are TGTGCCAGCAGCCCGACCACAGATACGCAGTATTTT. This codes for CASSPTTDTQYF.

J is TRBJ2-1 and V is TRBV11-2; D is ambiguous. CDR3 length: 12 residues. Trimming removed 6 bases from V and 7 bases from J, with 10 bases in between. Per germline, CDR1 SGHAT and CDR2 FQNNGV. CDR3: CASSWTVNEQFF. The CDR3 region has the DNA TGTGCCAGCAGTTGGACCGTTAATGAGCAGTTCTTC.

The CDR3 sequence: CASYSGGVDEQYF. In nucleotides, the CDR3 is TGTGCCAGCTACTCGGGAGGGGTCGACGAGCAGTACTTC. The rearrangement links TRBV18 to TRBJ2-7, with 8 bases lining up with TRBD2. The ends lost 7 bases at V and 5 bases at J; junction bases unmatched: 7. Germline V gives CDR1 KGHSH, CDR2 LQKENI. The CDR3 consists of 13 residues. Full variable domain (missing parts from reference TRBV18 and TRBJ2-7): NAGVMQNPRHLVRRRGQEARLRCSPMKGHSHVYWYRQLPEEGLKFMVYLQKENIIDESGMPKERFSAEFPKEGPSILRIQQVVRGDSAAYFCASYSGGVDEQYFGPGTRLTVT.

This clone showed up just a few times. This chain links TRBV18 with TRBJ2-7; 9 nucleotides line up with TRBD1. V was clipped by 3 bases and J by 7 bases; unmatched bases: 13. CDR1 and CDR2 from the germline V gene are KGHSH and LQKENI. The CDR3 is 16 amino acids. The CDR3 sequence: CASSPPGIQGAREQYF. The CDR3 DNA follows: TGTGCCAGCTCACCCCCGGGGATACAGGGGGCGCGAGAGCAGTACTTC.

The genes are TRBV19 and TRBJ1-6; 8 bases are a match to TRBD1. Germline CDR1 LNHDA, CDR2 SQIVND (reference sequence). This CDR3 comprises 16 residues. Trimming at V came to 7 bases and at J to 5 bases, leaving 10 bases not matched to a gene. The CDR3 sequence is CASNTWTGWDNSPLHF. The CDR3 DNA sequence: TGTGCCAGTAACACCTGGACAGGGTGGGATAATTCACCCCTCCACTTT.

V usage is TRBV7-2 and J usage is TRBJ1-2, with 7 bases matching TRBD1. With V trimmed by 8 bases and J by 7 bases, 13 bases remained unmatched. Germline-derived CDR1 and CDR2 are SGHTA and FQGNSA. The CDR3 contains 14 residues. CDR3 loop: CASGLGGTASGYTF. The CDR3 region has the DNA TGTGCCAGCGGGTTGGGTGGGACAGCCTCTGGCTACACCTTC.

V gene TRBV7-8 combines with J gene TRBJ2-3, with TRBD2 matching 10 bases. Trimming cost V 3 bases and J 5 bases; bases outside gene matches: 8. Germline V CDR1 and CDR2: SGHVS, FQNEAQ. The CDR3 has 16 amino acids. Written as DNA, the CDR3 is TGTGCCAGCAGCTTTCAGCGGGGGGGCCAGGGAGATACGCAGTATTTT. This gives the protein CASSFQRGGQGDTQYF.